The following is a TCR beta chain sequence with its context. Per the original methods: Amplified reference gene primers provided the basis for estimating nucleated cell counts. Assay used: immunoSEQ multiplex PCR; TCRdb lists only in-frame clones, some missing. The DNA gave D and trimming, while V, J and clone size come from that table. The sample gives fewer than 200,000 clones, less than 90% of which show up once; 1% to 1.5% is in the top ten. With 1 base removed from V and 1 base from J, the gap between germline ends came to 7 bases. The V gene's germline CDR1 is SEHNR and CDR2 FQNEAQ (reference sequence). This CDR3 contains 14 residues. The sample originates from a study of blood T cell repertoires in COVID-19. Study background: From the United States, Italy and Spain came samples of acute and convalescent COVID-19. The cDNA or gDNA used as material had been derived from T cells, B-cell-depleted T cells, or PBMCs.

Across about 22 US areas, participants ranged in age from about 18 to 100 years. The sequenced sample was PBMCs or T cells enriched from blood (not recorded which). The sequence came from a human donor with acute COVID-19. The donor label of this sample is uncertain. The gene calls are TRBV7-9 and TRBJ1-1, with D possibly TRBD1 on 5 matching bases. The DNA for the CDR3 is TGTGCCAGCAGCTTAGTCGGGGGGAACACTGAAGCTTTCTTT. Amino acids: CASSLVGGNTEAFF.